A selection of T cell receptor beta chains follows, all from one sample in a study of identical twins. TCRdb ran MiXCR on the 5' RACE reads and lists one entry per CDR3 protein. This sample has around 240,000 distinct CDR3 sequences, with under 12% found just once. The sequenced material came from memory T cells sorted from blood. These receptor sequences come from a man between 45 and 60 years old in good health. Each CDR3 is given with its conserved first and last residue. Fields, in order: clone size, D gene, V gene, J gene, CDR3 protein, CDR3 DNA. The D gene is left open where the match is weak. Size is omitted from some rows. Given values are once, few, many or a class for expanded clones.

once	TRBD2	TRBV6-2/TRBV6-3	TRBJ2-7	CASSSPPGGWSYEQYF	TGTGCCAGCAGTTCCCCCCCGGGGGGGTGGTCCTACGAGCAGTACTTC
few	TRBD1	TRBV7-8	TRBJ2-7	CASSPTPGQGGEQYF	TGTGCCAGCAGCCCGACGCCGGGACAGGGAGGCGAGCAGTACTTC
few	TRBD2	TRBV7-2	TRBJ2-1	CASSLVITREEFF	TGTGCCAGCAGCTTAGTGATCACCCGGGAGGAGTTCTTC
.	.	TRBV7-2	TRBJ2-7	CASSFRRGYEQYF	TGTGCCAGCAGCTTCAGGCGGGGCTACGAGCAGTACTTC
many	.	TRBV28	TRBJ2-5	CASSPLAEQETQYF	TGTGCCAGCAGCCCCCTCGCGGAACAAGAGACCCAGTACTTC
.	TRBD1	TRBV5-1	TRBJ2-3	CASSLGRTGVPDTQYF	TGCGCCAGCAGCTTGGGCAGGACAGGGGTGCCTGATACGCAGTATTTT
many	.	TRBV10-3	TRBJ1-1	CAISPVLLGDTEAFF	TGTGCCATCAGTCCCGTTCTTTTAGGGGACACTGAAGCTTTCTTT
many	TRBD1	TRBV7-2	TRBJ2-3	CASSPQGSFSTDTQYF	TGTGCCAGCAGTCCACAGGGGTCCTTTAGCACAGATACGCAGTATTTT
many	TRBD2	TRBV10-2	TRBJ2-7	CASIGGTRPNEQYF	TGCGCCAGCATTGGTGGGACTAGACCCAACGAGCAGTACTTC
.	.	TRBV4-3	TRBJ1-4	CASSQDARGIEKLFF	TGCGCCAGCAGCCAAGATGCCCGGGGAATTGAAAAACTGTTTTTT
many	.	TRBV7-2	TRBJ2-1	CASSLFREQFF	TGTGCCAGCAGCTTATTCCGCGAGCAGTTCTTC
.	.	TRBV11-2	TRBJ2-1	CASSLGSQVGGLYNEQFF	TGTGCCAGCAGCTTAGGTAGCCAGGTCGGGGGACTTTACAATGAGCAGTTCTTC
many	TRBD2	TRBV28	TRBJ2-3	CASSFSGSFTDTQYF	TGTGCCAGCAGTTTCAGCGGGAGCTTCACAGATACGCAGTATTTT
many	.	TRBV10-3	TRBJ2-2	CAISESRTARPDGELFF	TGTGCCATCAGTGAGTCTAGGACTGCTAGGCCCGACGGGGAGCTGTTTTTT
many	.	TRBV5-1	TRBJ2-7	CASSLTASYEQYF	TGCGCCAGCAGCCTGACAGCCTCCTACGAGCAGTACTTC
few	.	TRBV7-9	TRBJ2-5	CASSPKARIGETQYF	TGTGCCAGCAGTCCTAAAGCGCGGATCGGGGAGACCCAGTACTTC
many	.	TRBV6-1	TRBJ2-2	CASTNFRTGELFF	TGTGCCAGCACCAATTTCCGCACCGGGGAGCTGTTTTTT
.	.	TRBV5-8	TRBJ2-1	CASTLIGENEQFF	TGTGCCAGCACCCTCATCGGGGAGAATGAGCAGTTCTTC
many	.	TRBV4-3	TRBJ2-5	CASSQAVDREETQYF	TGCGCCAGCAGCCAAGCGGTCGATCGGGAAGAGACCCAGTACTTC
many	.	TRBV11-1	TRBJ2-4	CASSLEVSKNIQYF	TGTGCCAGCAGCCTCGAAGTATCCAAAAACATTCAGTACTTC
few	.	TRBV12-3/TRBV12-4	TRBJ1-1	CASSLKGYTEAFF	TGTGCCAGCAGTTTAAAGGGGTACACTGAAGCTTTCTTT
.	.	TRBV7-8	TRBJ1-6	CASSLVARNNSPLHF	TGTGCCAGCAGCTTAGTTGCCAGAAACAATTCACCCCTCCACTTT
many	.	TRBV5-1	TRBJ2-2	CASRERSNTGELFF	TGCGCCAGCAGAGAAAGATCGAACACCGGGGAGCTGTTTTTT
few	.	TRBV28	TRBJ2-1	CASSFLYPADYNEQFF	TGTGCCAGCAGTTTTCTTTACCCAGCGGATTACAATGAGCAGTTCTTC
few	.	TRBV2	TRBJ1-2	CASRSGGSGNYGYTF	TGTGCCAGCAGGTCGGGAGGGTCCGGGAACTATGGCTACACCTTC
many	.	TRBV5-5	TRBJ2-7	CASSSGNVRTYEQYF	TGTGCCAGCAGCTCCGGAAACGTAAGGACCTACGAGCAGTACTTC
many	TRBD1	TRBV18	TRBJ2-7	CASSPGTGVNYEQYF	TGTGCCAGCTCCCCCGGGACAGGTGTAAACTACGAGCAGTACTTC
.	TRBD2	TRBV12-3/TRBV12-4	TRBJ2-3	CASSILAGAQKDF	TGTGCCAGCAGCATACTAGCGGGGGCCCAGAAGGATTTT
.	.	TRBV7-2	TRBJ2-4	CASSRTGLAKNIQYF	TGTGCCAGCAGCCGAACAGGTCTAGCCAAAAACATTCAGTACTTC
many	TRBD2	TRBV7-2	TRBJ2-7	CASSMSGGPSYEQYF	TGTGCCAGCAGTATGAGCGGGGGGCCGTCCTACGAGCAGTACTTC
many	.	TRBV6-2/TRBV6-3	TRBJ1-1	CASSYSAGGMNTEAFF	TGTGCCAGCAGTTACTCGGCAGGCGGTATGAACACTGAAGCTTTCTTT
.	.	TRBV6-6	TRBJ1-1	CASREGATEAFF	TGTGCCAGCAGGGAAGGGGCCACTGAAGCTTTCTTT
.	.	TRBV21-1	TRBJ1-4	CASSKDLFQSSHRCEKLFF	TGTGCCAGCAGCAAAGACCTTTTCCAGTCGTCACACCGTTGCGAAAAACTGTTTTTT
.	.	TRBV6-2/TRBV6-3	TRBJ2-6	CATKRDSGANVLTF	TGTGCCACCAAAAGGGACTCTGGGGCCAACGTCCTGACTTTC
.	.	TRBV24-1	TRBJ2-3	CATSDQTASTDTQYF	TGTGCCACCAGTGATCAGACAGCCAGCACAGATACGCAGTATTTT
many	.	TRBV11-2	TRBJ2-5	CASSLDQGVATQETQYF	TGTGCCAGCAGCTTAGATCAAGGGGTCGCGACGCAAGAGACCCAGTACTTC
few	TRBD2	TRBV20-1	TRBJ2-5	CSVAGTSGVETQYF	TGCAGTGTCGCCGGGACTAGCGGGGTAGAGACCCAGTACTTC
many	TRBD2	TRBV12-3/TRBV12-4	TRBJ2-1	CASSRTGGGQNEQFF	TGTGCCAGCAGCCGTACTGGCGGGGGGCAGAATGAGCAGTTCTTC
.	TRBD2	TRBV27	TRBJ2-7	CASRPSGGGIYF	TGTGCCAGCAGGCCATCGGGGGGAGGTATCTACTTC
.	TRBD2	TRBV6-2/TRBV6-3	TRBJ2-1	CASSPGTRVHNEQFF	TGTGCCAGCAGCCCCGGGACTAGGGTCCACAATGAGCAGTTCTTC
many	.	TRBV7-9	TRBJ2-7	CASNPDGRWHEQYF	TGTGCCAGCAACCCGGACGGACGATGGCACGAGCAGTACTTC
.	.	TRBV4-1	TRBJ1-1	CASSQSLALEAFF	TGCGCCAGCAGCCAGTCTTTGGCCCTTGAAGCTTTCTTT
.	TRBD2	TRBV6-2/TRBV6-3	TRBJ2-1	CASWATSGRADEQFF	TGTGCCAGCTGGGCGACTAGCGGGAGGGCCGATGAGCAGTTCTTC
.	TRBD1	TRBV19	TRBJ1-5	CASRRDRADNQPQHF	TGTGCCAGTAGGAGGGACAGGGCGGACAATCAGCCCCAGCATTTT
few	.	TRBV3-1	TRBJ1-6	CASSQEGAASPLHF	TGTGCCAGCAGCCAAGAAGGGGCCGCCTCACCCCTCCACTTT
many	.	TRBV5-1	TRBJ2-6	CASSLGTGANVLTF	TGCGCCAGCAGCTTGGGAACTGGGGCCAACGTCCTGACTTTC
many	TRBD2	TRBV29-1	TRBJ2-5	CSVAASGGASETQYF	TGCAGCGTTGCGGCTAGCGGGGGGGCCAGTGAGACCCAGTACTTC
many	.	TRBV6-2/TRBV6-3	TRBJ2-7	CASRQPGHPRLGEQYF	TGTGCCAGCAGGCAGCCGGGACACCCACGACTAGGCGAGCAGTACTTC
many	TRBD1	TRBV12-3/TRBV12-4	TRBJ1-1	CASSTGQGRAFF	TGTGCCAGCAGTACGGGACAGGGTCGGGCTTTCTTT
many	TRBD1	TRBV5-1	TRBJ1-6	CASRRGQGVSSPLHF	TGCGCCAGCAGACGAGGACAGGGGGTTAGTTCACCCCTCCACTTT
.	.	TRBV29-1	TRBJ1-1	CSVEAGMNTEAFF	TGCAGCGTTGAAGCAGGGATGAACACTGAAGCTTTCTTT
many	.	TRBV7-2	TRBJ1-5	CASSFQGDSNQPQHF	TGTGCCAGCAGCTTCCAGGGAGATAGCAATCAGCCCCAGCATTTT
few	.	TRBV11-2	TRBJ2-3	CASSSYGGTDTQYF	TGTGCCAGCAGCTCCTATGGGGGGACAGATACGCAGTATTTT
many	TRBD1	TRBV6-1	TRBJ2-7	CASSRRPGTGEHEQYF	TGTGCCAGCAGTAGAAGACCCGGGACAGGGGAGCACGAGCAGTACTTC
.	TRBD2	TRBV4-3	TRBJ2-3	CASSQGISGGNTQYF	TGCGCCAGCAGCCAAGGTATTAGCGGGGGAAATACGCAGTATTTT